This T cell receptor beta chain comes out of a study of shared clonotypes between healthy human individuals. Assay: immunoSEQ multiplex PCR; the TCRdb copy retains only in-frame clones and omits some. The sample consists of fewer than 1 million clones, about 96% of them appearing once. Naive-designated CD8 cells lacked CD45RO, were positively enriched for CCR7, and omitted terminally differentiated effector memory CD45RA+ cells. CDR3 length: 11 residues. From germline, CDR1 is SQVTM and CDR2 ANQGSEA. The V and J ends lost 4 bases and 7 bases, in that order; junction bases with no gene match: 4. This sequence was found in a man between 25 and 39 years old in good health. J is TRBJ2-7 and V is TRBV29-1; 7 bases line up with TRBD1. Material: naive CD8+ T cells sorted from blood. The CDR3 nucleotides read TGCAGCGTTGTTGGGGGACAGGAGCAGTACTTC. Its translation is CSVVGGQEQYF.